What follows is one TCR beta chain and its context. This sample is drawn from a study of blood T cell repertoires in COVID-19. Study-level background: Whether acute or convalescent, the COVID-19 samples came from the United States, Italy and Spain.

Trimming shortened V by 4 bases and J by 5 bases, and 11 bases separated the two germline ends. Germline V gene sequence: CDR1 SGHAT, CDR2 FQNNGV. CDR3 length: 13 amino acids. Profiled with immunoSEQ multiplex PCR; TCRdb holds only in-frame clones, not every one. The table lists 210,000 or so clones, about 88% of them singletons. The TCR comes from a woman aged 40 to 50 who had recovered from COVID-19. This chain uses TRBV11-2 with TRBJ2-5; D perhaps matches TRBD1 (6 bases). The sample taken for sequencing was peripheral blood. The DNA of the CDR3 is TGTGCCAGCAGCTCTACAGGGCGGGAGACCCAGTACTTC. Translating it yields CASSSTGRETQYF.